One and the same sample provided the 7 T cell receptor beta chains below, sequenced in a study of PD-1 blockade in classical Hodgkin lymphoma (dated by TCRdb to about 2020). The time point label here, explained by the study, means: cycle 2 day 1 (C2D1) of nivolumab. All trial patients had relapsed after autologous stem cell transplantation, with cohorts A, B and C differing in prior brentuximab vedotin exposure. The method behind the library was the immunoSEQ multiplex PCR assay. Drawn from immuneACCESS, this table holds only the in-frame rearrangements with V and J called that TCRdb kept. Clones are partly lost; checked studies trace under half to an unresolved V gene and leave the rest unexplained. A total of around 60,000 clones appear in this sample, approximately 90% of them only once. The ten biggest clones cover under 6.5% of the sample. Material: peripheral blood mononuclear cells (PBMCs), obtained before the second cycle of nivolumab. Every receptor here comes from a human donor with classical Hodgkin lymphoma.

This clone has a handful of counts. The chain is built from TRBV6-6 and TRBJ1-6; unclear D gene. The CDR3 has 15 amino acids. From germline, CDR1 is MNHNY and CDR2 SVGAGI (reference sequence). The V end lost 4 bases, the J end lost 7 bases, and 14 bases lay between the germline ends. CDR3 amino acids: CASSSQVLGNSPLHF. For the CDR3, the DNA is TGTGCCAGCAGTTCCCAGGTCCTGGGGAATTCACCCCTCCACTTT.

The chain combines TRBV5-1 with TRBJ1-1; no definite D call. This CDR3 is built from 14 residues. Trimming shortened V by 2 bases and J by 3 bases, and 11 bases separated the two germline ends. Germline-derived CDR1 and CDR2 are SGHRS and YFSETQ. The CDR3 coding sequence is TGCGCCAGCAGCTTTGCGGGTGGGTACACTGAAGCTTTCTTT. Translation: CASSFAGGYTEAFF.

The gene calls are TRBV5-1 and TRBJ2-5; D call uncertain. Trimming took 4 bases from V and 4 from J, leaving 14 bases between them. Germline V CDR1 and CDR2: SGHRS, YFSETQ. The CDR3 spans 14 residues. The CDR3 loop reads CASSTITSSETQYF. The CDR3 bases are TGCGCCAGCAGCACAATTACGTCTTCAGAGACCCAGTACTTC.

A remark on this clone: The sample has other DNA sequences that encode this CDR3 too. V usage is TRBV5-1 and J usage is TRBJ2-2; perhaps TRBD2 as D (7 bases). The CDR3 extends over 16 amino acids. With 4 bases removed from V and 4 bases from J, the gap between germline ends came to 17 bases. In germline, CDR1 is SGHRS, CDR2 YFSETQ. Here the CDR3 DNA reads TGCGCCAGCAGCGCACGTCGGGGGGCAGGCACCGGGGAGCTGTTTTTT. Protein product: CASSARRGAGTGELFF.

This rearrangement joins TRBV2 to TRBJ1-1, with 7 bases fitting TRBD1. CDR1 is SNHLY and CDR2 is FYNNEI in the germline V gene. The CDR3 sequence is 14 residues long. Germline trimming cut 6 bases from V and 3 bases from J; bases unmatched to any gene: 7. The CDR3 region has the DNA TGTGCCAGCAGATTACAGGGGTATGACACTGAAGCTTTCTTT. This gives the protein CASRLQGYDTEAFF.

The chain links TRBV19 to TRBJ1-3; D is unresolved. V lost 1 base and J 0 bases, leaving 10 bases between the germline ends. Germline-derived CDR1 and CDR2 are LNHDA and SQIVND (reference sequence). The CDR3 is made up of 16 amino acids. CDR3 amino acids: CASSIGGRGSGNTIYF. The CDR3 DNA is TGTGCCAGTAGTATAGGGGGTCGGGGCTCTGGAAACACCATATATTTT. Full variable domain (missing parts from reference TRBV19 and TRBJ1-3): DGGITQSPKYLFRKEGQNVTLSCEQNLNHDAMYWYRQDPGQGLRLIYYSQIVNDFQKGDIAEGYSVSREKKESFPLTVTSAQKNPTAFYLCASSIGGRGSGNTIYFGEGSWLTVV.

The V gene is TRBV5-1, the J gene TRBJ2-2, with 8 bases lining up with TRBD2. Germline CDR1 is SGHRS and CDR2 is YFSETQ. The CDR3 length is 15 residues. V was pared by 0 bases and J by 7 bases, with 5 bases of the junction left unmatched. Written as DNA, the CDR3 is TGCGCCAGCAGCTTGGACGGGGGGGCCGGCGGGGAGCTGTTTTTT. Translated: CASSLDGGAGGELFF.